This TCR beta chain was profiled in a study of metastatic and nonmetastatic thyroid tumors. For the study at large: Thyroid patients, malignant and benign, had repertoires compared across blood and tumor or nodule tissue.

Concerning this clone itself: The antigen is unknown.

Not a single patient had been given any form of treatment at any point before undergoing thyroid surgery. Study conclusions and caveats: Malignant tumors reportedly showed significantly higher TCR beta diversity than benign nodules in both blood and tumor.

Authors' processing steps: For papillary thyroid cancer, a distant-metastasis classifier was constructed from CDR3 differences observed across clinicopathological groups. MiXCR reprocessed the PCR reads for TCRdb. These V and J calls derive from TCRdb rather than the authors' analysis. The sample has about 32,000 clones; 20% are singletons. The germline gives CDR1 MNHNS, CDR2 SASEGT. Trimming took off 2 bases at V and 0 bases at J, with 8 bases between the two ends. The CDR3 is made up of 16 amino acids. This TCR derives from a female donor with papillary thyroid cancer or a benign thyroid nodule (not recorded which). Some clones in this sample may be carry-over from other donors' samples. The V gene is TRBV6-1, the J gene TRBJ2-6; no clear D. Sequenced sample: blood. Here the CDR3 DNA reads TGTGCCAGCAGTGAAAGTCCAGACTCTGGGGCCAACGTCCTGACTTTC. Protein: CASSESPDSGANVLTF.